The 27 T cell receptor beta chains below come from one sample, sequenced in a study of shared clonotypes between healthy human individuals. Clones were sequenced by immunoSEQ multiplex PCR, and TCRdb holds only the in-frame ones, with some missing. There are approximately 460,000 clones in the sample; roughly three quarters occur only once, and more than 10% lies in the top ten. Sequenced input: PBMCs. These receptors were collected from a woman aged 35 to 49 in good health. Some clones in this sample may be carry-over from other donors' samples.

The CDR3 region has the DNA TGTGCCAGCAGCCAATTAGGGGCCGGGGCCAACGTCCTGACTTTC. As protein: CASSQLGAGANVLTF. This rearrangement joins TRBV4-2 to TRBJ2-6; maybe TRBD1 (5 bases). Per germline, CDR1 LGHNA and CDR2 YNFKEQ. The CDR3 is 15 amino acids. The ends were cut back, 2 bases at V and 4 bases at J, with 9 bases in the middle.

Comment on this clone: It is likely a read error: a sequence one base away is far more abundant. This chain connects TRBV30 to TRBJ2-1; unclear D gene. This CDR3 has 10 residues. Germline V lookup: CDR1 GTSNPN, CDR2 SVGIG (reference sequence). V lost 4 bases and J 7 bases, leaving 5 bases between the germline ends. CDR3 DNA sequence: TGTGCCTGGACTAGTAATGAGCAGTTCTTC. Translating it yields CAWTSNEQFF.

This clone was seen at least ten times. The chain joins TRBV7-9 to TRBJ1-5; D unclear. CDR1 is SEHNR, CDR2 FQNEAQ, per germline (reference sequence). V lost 3 bases and J 4 bases, leaving 10 bases between the germline ends. This CDR3 has 14 residues. CDR3 amino acids: CASSFPGVNQPQHF. CDR3 DNA: TGTGCCAGCAGCTTCCCCGGGGTAAATCAGCCCCAGCATTTT.

The rearrangement joins TRBV2 to TRBJ2-2; no clear D. V was trimmed by 3 bases and J by 5 bases, leaving 7 bases between them. The CDR3 covers 13 residues. Looked up from germline, CDR1 is SNHLY and CDR2 is FYNNEI. The CDR3: CASSDDATGELFF. CDR3 bases: TGTGCCAGCAGTGATGATGCGACCGGGGAGCTGTTTTTT.

The genes are TRBV5-1 and TRBJ2-3; 13 positions match TRBD2. This CDR3 is 16 amino acids long. After removal of 0 bases from V and 5 bases from J, the junction contained 3 bases not matched to a gene. Germline values: CDR1 SGHRS, CDR2 YFSETQ. CDR3 loop: CASSLGTSGRGDTQYF. CDR3 DNA sequence: TGCGCCAGCAGCTTGGGAACTAGCGGGAGGGGAGATACGCAGTATTTT.

The genes are TRBV6-1 and TRBJ1-2; the D is unclear. The CDR3 is made up of 15 amino acids. The V end lost 2 bases, the J end lost 1 base, and 11 bases lay between the germline ends. Looked up from germline, CDR1 is MNHNS and CDR2 is SASEGT. CDR3 bases: TGTGCCAGCAGTGAAAGTCACACCCTTAACTATGGCTACACCTTC. As protein: CASSESHTLNYGYTF.

A remark on this clone: A read error is the likely source, as a far larger clone sits one nucleotide away. The same CDR3 also results from other DNA sequences found in this sample. This rearrangement joins TRBV2 to TRBJ2-5, with D possibly matching TRBD2 (5 bases). There are 12 residues in the CDR3. With 7 bases removed from V and 5 bases from J, the gap between germline ends came to 11 bases. CDR1 is SNHLY and CDR2 is FYNNEI in the germline V gene. The CDR3 loop is CASTGTGETQYF. CDR3 DNA: TGTGCCAGCACGGGTACGGGGGAGACCCAGTACTTC.

The chain employs TRBV29-1 and TRBJ1-1; D gene ambiguous. Trimming pared 7 bases from V and 0 bases from J, leaving 9 bases between. CDR1 SQVTM and CDR2 ANQGSEA come from the germline V gene. The CDR3 has 12 amino acids. The CDR3 region has the DNA TGCAGCGCCCAGAGGATGAACACTGAAGCTTTCTTT. Translated: CSAQRMNTEAFF.

About this clone: This is likely an artifact of a read error, given a far larger clone one base away. The missing conserved phenylalanine or tryptophan at the end of this CDR3 makes a read error likely. The genes are TRBV29-1 and TRBJ2-7; 7 bases match TRBD1. CDR3 size: 13 residues. Germline assignment: CDR1 SQVTM and CDR2 ANQGSEA. V shed 2 bases, J shed 5 bases, and the junction held 6 bases outside the gene matches. The CDR3, as DNA: TGCAGCGTTGAAAGGGGTCAGGGGGACGAGCAGTACTCC. It encodes CSVERGQGDEQYS.

The chain recombines TRBV4-1 with TRBJ2-7, with D uncertain. This CDR3 region has 11 residues. V lost 6 bases and J 3 bases, leaving 6 bases between the germline ends. CDR1 is MGHRA, CDR2 YSYEKL, per germline. CDR3 nucleotide sequence: TGCGCCAGCAGTCACAACTACGAGCAGTACTTC. Translated: CASSHNYEQYF.

This chain connects TRBV5-1 to TRBJ2-7; TRBD1 matches 8 bases. This CDR3 has 14 amino acids. Germline loops: CDR1 SGHRS, CDR2 YFSETQ. The ends lost 3 bases at V and 6 bases at J; junction bases unmatched: 8. The chain's CDR3 is CASSSWTGHGEQYF. The DNA of the CDR3 is TGCGCCAGCAGCTCGTGGACAGGGCACGGCGAGCAGTACTTC.

This clone appeared a few times. The chain employs TRBV19 and TRBJ2-5, with 8 positions matching TRBD1. This CDR3 contains 13 residues. Germline V CDR1 and CDR2: LNHDA, SQIVND (reference sequence). V was pared by 4 bases and J by 5 bases, with 3 bases of the junction left unmatched. CDR3 coding DNA: TGTGCCAGTAGTACGGACAGGGTGGAGACCCAGTACTTC. It codes for CASSTDRVETQYF.

As concerns this clone: With only one base between it and a far larger clone, this is likely a read error. CDR3 bases: TGCAGCGCATCCGGGACAGGGCGCTACGAGCAGTACTTC. Translating it yields CSASGTGRYEQYF. The rearrangement uses TRBV29-1 and TRBJ2-7; 9 bases match TRBD1. Per the germline V gene, CDR1 is SQVTM and CDR2 is ANQGSEA. This CDR3 region has 13 residues. J gave up 3 bases and V 7 bases, and 7 bases lay outside the gene matches.

This chain joins TRBV7-7 and TRBJ1-1, with 9 bases that match TRBD1. Looked up from germline, CDR1 is SSHAT and CDR2 is FNYEAQ (reference sequence). This CDR3 is built from 13 residues. V dropped 4 bases and J dropped 4; count of bases not matched to a gene: 1. The CDR3 DNA reads as TGTGCCAGCAGCTCGGGACAGGGCACTGAAGCTTTCTTT. This gives the protein CASSSGQGTEAFF.

This clone was detected many times. The chain links TRBV7-2 to TRBJ2-2; the match to TRBD1 covers 7 bases. J lost 7 bases, V lost 5 bases, and 7 bases had no gene match. CDR3 size: 14 residues. Germline V gene data show CDR1 as SGHTA and CDR2 as FQGNSA. CDR3 region: CASSIKQGFGELFF. The CDR3 DNA follows: TGTGCCAGCAGCATCAAACAGGGGTTCGGGGAGCTGTTTTTT.

For this clone: A read error is the likely source, as a far larger clone sits one nucleotide away. The chain has TRBV6-6 and TRBJ1-5; a possible D gene is TRBD1 (6 bases). The germline CDR1 and CDR2 sequences are MNHNY and SVGAGI (reference sequence). This CDR3 is 15 amino acids long. CDR3 amino acids: CASGLTGFSNQLQHF. DNA for the CDR3: TGTGCCAGCGGGCTTACAGGGTTTAGCAATCAGCTCCAGCATTTT.

DNA for the CDR3: TGTGCTAGTGGTTTGGTCTCCAATGAGCAGTTCTTC. Amino acids: CASGLVSNEQFF. This chain connects TRBV12-5 to TRBJ2-1; D unclear. From germline, CDR1 is LGHNT and CDR2 FRNRAP. The V end was cut by 0 bases, the J end by 6 bases, with 3 bases between. This CDR3 is built from 12 residues.

This chain joins TRBV5-1 and TRBJ1-3; unclear D gene. V shed 0 bases and J shed 0 bases, with 10 bases lying between them. Germline V gene data show CDR1 as SGHRS and CDR2 as YFSETQ. The CDR3 consists of 16 residues. Here the CDR3 reads CASSLEWGSSGNTIYF. The CDR3 DNA reads TGCGCCAGCAGCTTGGAGTGGGGAAGCTCTGGAAACACCATATATTTT.

This clone was found a few times. This likely stems from a read error, as it lies one base from a far larger clone. The DNA of the CDR3 is TGTGCCAGCAGCTCGGGACTAGGCAATGAGCAGTTCTTC. Translating it yields CASSSGLGNEQFF. J is TRBJ2-1 and V is TRBV5-6, with 8 bases fitting TRBD2. The V and J ends lost 3 bases and 6 bases, in that order; junction bases with no gene match: 2. Germline CDR1 is SGHDT and CDR2 is YYEEEE. This CDR3 has 13 residues.

This chain joins TRBV5-1 and TRBJ1-1; D perhaps matches TRBD1 (5 bases). V lost 0 bases and J 1 base, leaving 10 bases between the germline ends. The CDR3 length is 15 residues. Per germline, CDR1 SGHRS and CDR2 YFSETQ. The CDR3 here is CASSLDYRQNTEAFF. The CDR3 bases are TGCGCCAGCAGCTTGGACTACAGGCAGAACACTGAAGCTTTCTTT.

The count of this clone is one. The J gene is TRBJ1-1, the V gene TRBV27; D is ambiguous. CDR3 length equals 13 residues. Per germline, CDR1 MNHEY and CDR2 SMNVEV (reference sequence). Trimming took 0 bases from V and 11 from J, leaving 13 bases between them. The CDR3 sequence is CASSLSLRGMAFF. CDR3 bases: TGTGCCAGCAGTTTATCGCTTCGGGGAATGGCTTTCTTT.

This chain uses TRBV6-5 with TRBJ2-7; unclear D gene. The V gene's germline CDR1 is MNHEY and CDR2 SVGAGI. This CDR3 comprises 15 residues. The ends were cut back, 6 bases at V and 2 bases at J, with 17 bases in the middle. CDR3 nucleotides: TGTGCCAGCAGCAGCTACCGGGCCTTACCCTACGAGCAGTACTTC. It encodes CASSSYRALPYEQYF.

The chain has TRBV6-5 and TRBJ1-1, with D perhaps TRBD1 (5 bases). Germline V CDR1 and CDR2: MNHEY, SVGAGI. The CDR3 is made up of 14 amino acids. V gave up 5 bases and J gave up 1 base, with 11 bases separating them. The CDR3 DNA follows: TGTGCCAGCAGTCCAGGGTTGGCGAACACTGAAGCTTTCTTT. Its translation: CASSPGLANTEAFF.

The chain couples TRBV5-4 to TRBJ2-1, with 11 nucleotides matching TRBD2. The V segment lost 4 bases and the J segment 4 bases; nucleotides outside the gene matches: 19. Germline CDR1 SGHNT, CDR2 YYREEE (reference sequence). This CDR3 spans 20 amino acids. The CDR3, as DNA: TGTGCCAGCAGCACTATGCGGGGGGGTCGAACTAGCGGGAGATACAATGAGCAGTTCTTC. Translating it yields CASSTMRGGRTSGRYNEQFF.

Only a few counts were recorded for this clone. One end of the junction does not line up with germline, which may come from a read error. Written as DNA, the CDR3 is TGTGCTAGCAGCTTAGCTCTCGACTCCTACAATGAGCAGTTCTTC. This encodes CASSLALDSYNEQFF. The rearrangement joins TRBV7-7 to TRBJ2-1; D gene ambiguous. Looked up from germline, CDR1 is SSHAT and CDR2 is FNYEAQ (reference sequence). The CDR3 loop spans 15 amino acids. The whole variable domain, remainder taken from reference TRBV7-7 and TRBJ2-1, is GAGVSQSPRYKVTKRGQDVTLRCDPISSHATLYWYQQALGQGPEFLTYFNYEAQPDKSGLPSDRFSAERPEGSISTLTIQRTEQRDSAMYRCASSLALDSYNEQFFGPGTRLTVL.

CDR3 sequence reads: CASSYDGSIIKTGELFF. Here the CDR3 DNA reads TGTGCCAGCAGCTATGACGGGAGCATTATAAAAACCGGGGAGCTGTTTTTT. This rearrangement joins TRBV5-4 to TRBJ2-2; D perhaps matches TRBD2 (6 bases). The CDR3 runs 17 residues. V shed 3 bases and J shed 5 bases, with 20 bases lying between them. CDR1 is SGHNT, CDR2 YYREEE, per germline (reference sequence).

This clone showed up just a few times. CDR3 sequence reads: CASSTKLGQLYEQYF. The CDR3 nucleotides read TGTGCCAGTAGTACAAAACTCGGACAGCTATACGAGCAGTACTTC. This chain links TRBV19 with TRBJ2-7; maybe TRBD1 (6 bases). Trimming removed 4 bases from V and 4 bases from J, with 17 bases in between. CDR1 and CDR2 (germline): LNHDA, SQIVND (reference sequence). The CDR3 is 15 amino acids. Using reference TRBV19 and TRBJ2-7 for the parts outside the CDR3, the full variable domain is DGGITQSPKYLFRKEGQNVTLSCEQNLNHDAMYWYRQDPGQGLRLIYYSQIVNDFQKGDIAEGYSVSREKKESFPLTVTSAQKNPTAFYLCASSTKLGQLYEQYFGPGTRLTVT.